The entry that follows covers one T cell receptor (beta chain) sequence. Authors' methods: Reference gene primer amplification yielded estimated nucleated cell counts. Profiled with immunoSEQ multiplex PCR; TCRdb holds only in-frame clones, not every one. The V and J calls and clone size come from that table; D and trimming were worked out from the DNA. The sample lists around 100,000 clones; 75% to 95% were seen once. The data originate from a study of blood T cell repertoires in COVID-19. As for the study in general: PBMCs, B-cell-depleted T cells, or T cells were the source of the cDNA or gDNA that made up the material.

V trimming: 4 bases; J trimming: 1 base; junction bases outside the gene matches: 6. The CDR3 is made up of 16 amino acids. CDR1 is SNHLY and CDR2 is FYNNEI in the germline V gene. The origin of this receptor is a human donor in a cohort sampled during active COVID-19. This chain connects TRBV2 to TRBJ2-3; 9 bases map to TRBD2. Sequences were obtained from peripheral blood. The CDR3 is CASSGLIAGGTDTQYF. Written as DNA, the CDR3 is TGTGCCAGCAGTGGGCTTATAGCGGGGGGCACAGATACGCAGTATTTT.